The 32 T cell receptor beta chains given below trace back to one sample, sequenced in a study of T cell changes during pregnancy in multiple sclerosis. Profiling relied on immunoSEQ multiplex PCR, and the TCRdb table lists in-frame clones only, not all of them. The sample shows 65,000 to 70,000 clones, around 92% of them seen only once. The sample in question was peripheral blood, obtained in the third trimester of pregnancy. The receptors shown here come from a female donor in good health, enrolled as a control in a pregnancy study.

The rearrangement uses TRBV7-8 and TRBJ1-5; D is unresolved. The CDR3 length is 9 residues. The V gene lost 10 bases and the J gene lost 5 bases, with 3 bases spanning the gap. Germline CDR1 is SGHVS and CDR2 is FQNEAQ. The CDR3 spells CANYQPQHF. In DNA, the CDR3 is TGTGCCAACTATCAGCCCCAGCATTTT.

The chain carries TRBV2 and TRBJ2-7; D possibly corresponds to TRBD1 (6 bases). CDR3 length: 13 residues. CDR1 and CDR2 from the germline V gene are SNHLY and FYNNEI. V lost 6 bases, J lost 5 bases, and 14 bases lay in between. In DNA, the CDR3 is TGTGCCAGCAGCCCCCTGGGGGCTGACGAGCAGTACTTC. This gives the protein CASSPLGADEQYF. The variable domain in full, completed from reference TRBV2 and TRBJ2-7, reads EPEVTQTPSHQVTQMGQEVILRCVPISNHLYFYWYRQILGQKVEFLVSFYNNEISEKSEIFDDQFSVERPDGSNFTLKIRSTKLEDSAMYFCASSPLGADEQYFGPGTRLTVT.

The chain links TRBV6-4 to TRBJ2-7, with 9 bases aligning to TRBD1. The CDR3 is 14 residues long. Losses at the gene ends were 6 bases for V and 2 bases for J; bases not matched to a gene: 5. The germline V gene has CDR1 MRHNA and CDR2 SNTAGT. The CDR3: CASRGGQGTYEQYF. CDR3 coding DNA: TGTGCCAGCAGAGGGGGACAGGGAACCTACGAGCAGTACTTC.

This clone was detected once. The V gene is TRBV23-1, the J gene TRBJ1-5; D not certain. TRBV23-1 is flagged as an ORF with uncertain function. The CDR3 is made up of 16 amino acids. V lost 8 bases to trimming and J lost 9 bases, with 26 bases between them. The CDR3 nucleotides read TGCGCCAGCGCTCGATCGTCGGGGAACCCCGGCAGGCCCCAGCATTTT. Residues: CASARSSGNPGRPQHF.

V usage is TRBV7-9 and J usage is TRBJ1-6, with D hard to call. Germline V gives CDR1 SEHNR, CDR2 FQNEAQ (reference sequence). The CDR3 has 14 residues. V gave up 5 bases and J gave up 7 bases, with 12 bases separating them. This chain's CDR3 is CASSNAQSNSPLHF. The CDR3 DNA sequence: TGTGCCAGCAGCAATGCCCAGTCGAATTCACCCCTCCACTTT.

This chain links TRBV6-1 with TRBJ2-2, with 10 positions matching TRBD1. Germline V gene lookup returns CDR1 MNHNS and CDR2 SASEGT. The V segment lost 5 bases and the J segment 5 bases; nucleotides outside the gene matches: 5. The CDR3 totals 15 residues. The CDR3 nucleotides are TGTGCCAGCAGTAGGGACAGGGGAACAACCGGGGAGCTGTTTTTT. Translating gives CASSRDRGTTGELFF.

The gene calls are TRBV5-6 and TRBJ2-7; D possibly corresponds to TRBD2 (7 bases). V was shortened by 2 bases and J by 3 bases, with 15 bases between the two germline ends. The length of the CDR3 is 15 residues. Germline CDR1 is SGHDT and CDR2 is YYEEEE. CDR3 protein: CASSFRVGGHYEQYF. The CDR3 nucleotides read TGTGCCAGCAGCTTTCGGGTGGGGGGGCACTACGAGCAGTACTTC.

DNA for the CDR3: TGCGCCAGCAGCCTAGGACAGGAGAACACCGGGGAGCTGTTTTTT. The encoded protein is CASSLGQENTGELFF. This chain uses TRBV4-3 with TRBJ2-2; 7 positions agree with TRBD1. With 4 bases clipped from V and 1 base from J, the junction kept 3 bases outside the gene matches. Germline V lookup: CDR1 LGHNA, CDR2 YSLEER. This CDR3 is built from 15 residues.

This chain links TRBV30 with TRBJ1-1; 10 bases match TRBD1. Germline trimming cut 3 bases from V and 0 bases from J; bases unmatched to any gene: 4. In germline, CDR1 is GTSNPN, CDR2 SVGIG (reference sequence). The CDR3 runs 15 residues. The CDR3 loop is CAWRRQGALNTEAFF. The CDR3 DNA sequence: TGTGCCTGGAGGCGACAGGGGGCACTGAACACTGAAGCTTTCTTT.

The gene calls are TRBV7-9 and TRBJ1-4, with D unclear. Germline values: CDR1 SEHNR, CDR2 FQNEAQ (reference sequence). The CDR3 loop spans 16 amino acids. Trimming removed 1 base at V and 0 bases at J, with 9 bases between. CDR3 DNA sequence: TGTGCCAGCAGCTTAGGGTTGGCCGCAACTAATGAAAAACTGTTTTTT. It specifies CASSLGLAATNEKLFF.

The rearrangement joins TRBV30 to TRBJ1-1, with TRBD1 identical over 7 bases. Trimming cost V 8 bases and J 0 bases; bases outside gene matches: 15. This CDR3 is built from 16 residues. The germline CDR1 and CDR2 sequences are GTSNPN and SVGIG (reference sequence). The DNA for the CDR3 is TGTGCCACCCGAGGGGGACAGCTAATCATGAACACTGAAGCTTTCTTT. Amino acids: CATRGGQLIMNTEAFF.

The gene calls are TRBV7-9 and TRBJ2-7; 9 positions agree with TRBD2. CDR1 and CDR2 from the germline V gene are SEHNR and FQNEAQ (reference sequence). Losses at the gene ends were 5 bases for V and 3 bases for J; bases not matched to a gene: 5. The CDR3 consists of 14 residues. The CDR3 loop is CASSPIAGVYEQYF. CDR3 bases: TGTGCCAGCAGCCCGATAGCGGGAGTCTACGAGCAGTACTTC. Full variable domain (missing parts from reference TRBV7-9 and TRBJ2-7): DTGVSQNPRHKITKRGQNVTFRCDPISEHNRLYWYRQTLGQGPEFLTYFQNEAQLEKSRLLSDRFSAERPKGSFSTLEIQRTEQGDSAMYLCASSPIAGVYEQYFGPGTRLTVT.

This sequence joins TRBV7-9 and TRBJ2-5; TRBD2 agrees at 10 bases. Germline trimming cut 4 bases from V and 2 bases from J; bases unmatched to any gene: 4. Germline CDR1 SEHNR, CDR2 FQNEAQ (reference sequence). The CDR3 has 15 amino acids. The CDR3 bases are TGTGCCAGCAGCTCAGCGGGGGGGTTACAAGAGACCCAGTACTTC. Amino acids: CASSSAGGLQETQYF.

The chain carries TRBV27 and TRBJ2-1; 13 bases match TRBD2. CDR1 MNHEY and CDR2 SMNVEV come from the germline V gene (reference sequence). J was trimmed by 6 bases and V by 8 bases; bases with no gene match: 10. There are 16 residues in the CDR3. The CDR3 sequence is CASGRDTSGRVNEQFF. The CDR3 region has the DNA TGTGCCAGCGGACGAGACACTAGCGGGAGGGTCAATGAGCAGTTCTTC.

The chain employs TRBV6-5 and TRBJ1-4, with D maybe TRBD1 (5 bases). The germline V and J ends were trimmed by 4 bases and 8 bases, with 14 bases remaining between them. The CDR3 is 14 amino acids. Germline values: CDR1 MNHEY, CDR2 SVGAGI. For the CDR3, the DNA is TGTGCCAGCAGTTCGGGCAGGGTGGGCGAAAAACTGTTTTTT. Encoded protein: CASSSGRVGEKLFF.

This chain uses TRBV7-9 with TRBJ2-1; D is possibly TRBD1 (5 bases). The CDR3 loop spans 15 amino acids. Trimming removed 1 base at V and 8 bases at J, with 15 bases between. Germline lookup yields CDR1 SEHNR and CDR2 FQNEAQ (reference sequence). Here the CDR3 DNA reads TGTGCCAGCAGCTTAGTACCCGCAGGGTCGGATGAGCAGTTCTTC. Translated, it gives CASSLVPAGSDEQFF.

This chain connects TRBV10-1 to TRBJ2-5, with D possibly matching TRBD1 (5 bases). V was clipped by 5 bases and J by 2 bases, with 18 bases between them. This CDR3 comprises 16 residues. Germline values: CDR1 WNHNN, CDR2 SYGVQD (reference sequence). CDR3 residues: CASSLGLTGSQETQYF. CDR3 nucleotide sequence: TGCGCCAGCAGTCTCGGCCTTACAGGATCTCAAGAGACCCAGTACTTC.

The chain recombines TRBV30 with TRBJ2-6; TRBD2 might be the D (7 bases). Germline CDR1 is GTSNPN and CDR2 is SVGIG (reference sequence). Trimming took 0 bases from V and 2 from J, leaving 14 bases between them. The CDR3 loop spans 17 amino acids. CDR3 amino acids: CAWSVTGEGAGANVLTF. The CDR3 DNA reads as TGTGCCTGGAGTGTAACCGGGGAGGGGGCTGGGGCCAACGTCCTGACTTTC.

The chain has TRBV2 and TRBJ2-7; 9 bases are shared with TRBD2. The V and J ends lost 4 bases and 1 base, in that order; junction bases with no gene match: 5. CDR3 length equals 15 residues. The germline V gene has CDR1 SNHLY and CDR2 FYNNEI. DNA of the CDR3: TGTGCCAGCAGTGTAATAGCGGGGGAATCCTACGAGCAGTACTTC. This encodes CASSVIAGESYEQYF.

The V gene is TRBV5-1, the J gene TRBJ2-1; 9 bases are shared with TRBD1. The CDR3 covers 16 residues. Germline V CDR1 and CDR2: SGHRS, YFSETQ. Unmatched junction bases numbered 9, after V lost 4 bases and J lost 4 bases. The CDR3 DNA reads TGCGCCAGCAGCCTTACAGGGGGCCGGGCGTACAATGAGCAGTTCTTC. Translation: CASSLTGGRAYNEQFF.

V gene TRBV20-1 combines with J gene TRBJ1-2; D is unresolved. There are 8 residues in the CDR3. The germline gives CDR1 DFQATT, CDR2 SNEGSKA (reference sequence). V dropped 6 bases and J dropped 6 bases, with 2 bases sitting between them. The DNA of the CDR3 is TGCAGTGCCGATGGCTACACCTTC. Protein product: CSADGYTF.

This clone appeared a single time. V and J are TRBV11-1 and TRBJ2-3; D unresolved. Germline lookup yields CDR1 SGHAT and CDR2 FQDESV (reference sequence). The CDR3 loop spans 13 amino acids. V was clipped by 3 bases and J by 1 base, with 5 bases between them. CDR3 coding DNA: TGTGCCAGCAGCTTCACGGGCACAGATACGCAGTATTTT. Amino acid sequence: CASSFTGTDTQYF.

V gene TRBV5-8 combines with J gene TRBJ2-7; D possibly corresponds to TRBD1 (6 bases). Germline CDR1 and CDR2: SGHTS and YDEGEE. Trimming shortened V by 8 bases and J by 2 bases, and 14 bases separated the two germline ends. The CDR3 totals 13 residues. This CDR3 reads CARQGLGAYEQYF. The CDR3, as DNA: TGTGCCAGACAGGGCCTCGGGGCCTACGAGCAGTACTTC.

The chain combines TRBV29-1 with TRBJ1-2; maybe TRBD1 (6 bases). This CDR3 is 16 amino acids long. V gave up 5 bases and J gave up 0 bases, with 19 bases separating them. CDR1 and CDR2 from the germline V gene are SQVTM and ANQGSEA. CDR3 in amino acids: CSVFSSDRSSNYGYTF. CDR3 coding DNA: TGCAGCGTTTTTTCGTCAGACAGGTCATCTAACTATGGCTACACCTTC.

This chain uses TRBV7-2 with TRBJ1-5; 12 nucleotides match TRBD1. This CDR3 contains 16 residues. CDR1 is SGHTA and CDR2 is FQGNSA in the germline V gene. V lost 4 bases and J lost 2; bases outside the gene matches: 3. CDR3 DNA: TGTGCCAGCAGCTCGGGACAGGGGGCAGGCAATCAGCCCCAGCATTTT. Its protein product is CASSSGQGAGNQPQHF.

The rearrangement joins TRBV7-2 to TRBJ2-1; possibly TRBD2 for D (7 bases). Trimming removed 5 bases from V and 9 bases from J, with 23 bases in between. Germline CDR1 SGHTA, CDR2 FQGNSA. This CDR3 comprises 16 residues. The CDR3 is CASSPGGPSRAPEQFF. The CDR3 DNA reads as TGTGCCAGCAGCCCGGGGGGCCCCAGCCGGGCCCCTGAGCAGTTCTTC.

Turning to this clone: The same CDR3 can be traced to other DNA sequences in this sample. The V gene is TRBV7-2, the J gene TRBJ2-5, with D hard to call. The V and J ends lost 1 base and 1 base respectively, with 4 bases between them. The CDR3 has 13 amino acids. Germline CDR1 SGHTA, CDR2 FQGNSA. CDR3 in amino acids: CASSLGLQETQYF. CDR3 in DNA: TGTGCCAGCAGCTTAGGGCTCCAAGAGACCCAGTACTTC.

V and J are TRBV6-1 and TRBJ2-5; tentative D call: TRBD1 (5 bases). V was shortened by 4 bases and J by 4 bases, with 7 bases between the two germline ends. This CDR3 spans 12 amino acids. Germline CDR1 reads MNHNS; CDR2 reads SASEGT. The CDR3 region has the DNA TGTGCCAGCAGTGTCCAGGGAGAGACCCAGTACTTC. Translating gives CASSVQGETQYF.

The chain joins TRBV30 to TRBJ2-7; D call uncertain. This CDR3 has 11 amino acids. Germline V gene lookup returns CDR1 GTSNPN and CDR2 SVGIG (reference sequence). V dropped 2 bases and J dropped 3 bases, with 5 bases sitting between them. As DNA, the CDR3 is TGTGCCTGGAGTACAAACTACGAGCAGTACTTC. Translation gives CAWSTNYEQYF.

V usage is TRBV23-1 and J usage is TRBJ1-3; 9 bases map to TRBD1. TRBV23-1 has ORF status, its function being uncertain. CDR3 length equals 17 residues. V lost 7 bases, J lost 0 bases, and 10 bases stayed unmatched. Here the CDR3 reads CASTGDRDTLSGNTIYF. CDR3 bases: TGCGCCAGCACCGGGGACAGGGACACCCTCTCTGGAAACACCATATATTTT.

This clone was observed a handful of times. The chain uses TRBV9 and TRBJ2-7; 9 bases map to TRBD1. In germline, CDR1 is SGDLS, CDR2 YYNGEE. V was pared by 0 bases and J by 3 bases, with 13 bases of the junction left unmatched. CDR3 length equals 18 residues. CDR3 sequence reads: CASSVGLPLRDRVYEQYF. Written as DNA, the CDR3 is TGTGCCAGCAGCGTAGGCCTCCCGCTTCGGGACAGGGTCTACGAGCAGTACTTC.

This chain's CDR3 is CASSEVVLQGSEKLFF. In DNA form, the CDR3 reads TGTGCCAGCAGTGAAGTCGTCTTGCAGGGGAGTGAAAAACTGTTTTTT. V and J are TRBV2 and TRBJ1-4, with D perhaps TRBD1 (6 bases). Germline V gives CDR1 SNHLY, CDR2 FYNNEI. This CDR3 has 16 amino acids. The V end was cut by 1 base, the J end by 7 bases, with 16 bases between.